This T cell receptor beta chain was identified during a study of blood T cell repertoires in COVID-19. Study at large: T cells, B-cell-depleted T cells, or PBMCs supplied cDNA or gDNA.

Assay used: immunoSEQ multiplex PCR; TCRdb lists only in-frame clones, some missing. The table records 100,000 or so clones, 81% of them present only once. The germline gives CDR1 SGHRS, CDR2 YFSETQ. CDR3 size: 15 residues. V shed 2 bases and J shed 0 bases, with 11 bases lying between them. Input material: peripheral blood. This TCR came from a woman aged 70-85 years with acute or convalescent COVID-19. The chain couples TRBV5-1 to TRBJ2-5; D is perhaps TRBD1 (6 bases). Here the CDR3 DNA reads TGCGCCAGCAGCTTAATGGGGGCTAACCAAGAGACCCAGTACTTC. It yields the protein CASSLMGANQETQYF. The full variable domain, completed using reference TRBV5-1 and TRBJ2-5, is KAGVTQTPRYLIKTRGQQVTLSCSPISGHRSVSWYQQTPGQGLQFLFEYFSETQRNKGNFPGRFSGRQFSNSRSEMNVSTLELGDSALYLCASSLMGANQETQYFGPGTRLLVL.